What follows describes a single T cell receptor beta chain. Antigen specificity is unknown. The sample is drawn from a study of T-cell reconstitution after alpha-beta-depleted transplantation in children. General study findings and limits: Alpha-beta T cells present about two months after transplant were reported to originate from several hundred expanded graft clones. T-cell counts and diversity at one year post-transplant came mainly from newly produced T cells.

This sample's TCRbeta library carried unique molecular identifier barcodes. MiXCR, run by TCRdb on the PCR reads, gives a single entry per CDR3 protein. The data contain some 350,000 distinct CDR3 sequences, 15% to 20% of them seen just once; the ten biggest clones take up just over 40%. V was pared by 0 bases and J by 9 bases, with 13 bases between. The CDR3 totals 14 residues. The germline CDR1 and CDR2 sequences are SGDLS and YYNGEE. The TCR sequence derives from a male patient aged 2-9 years who had a stem cell transplant for acute lymphoblastic leukemia, so the T cells may come from the graft donor. The sequencing here drew on PBMCs, mostly from graft donor cells, taken 360 days after TCRalphabeta/CD19-depleted stem cell transplant. The rearrangement uses TRBV9 and TRBJ1-5; D perhaps matches TRBD1 (6 bases). As DNA, the CDR3 is TGTGCCAGCAGCGTAGGGGGGGCAGAGGGGCCCCAGCATTTT. It translates to CASSVGGAEGPQHF.